The 5 T cell receptor beta chains below all came from one sample that was sequenced in a study of radiotherapy plus CTLA-4 blockade in lung cancer. Sequencing was performed with immunoSEQ multiplex PCR; in TCRdb, only in-frame clones are kept and a portion is missing. The sample lists 60,000 or so clones, about three quarters occurring once. Sequenced here: peripheral blood, sampled from a patient treated with radiotherapy plus ipilimumab. The receptors were gathered from a human donor with non-small cell lung cancer who had a partial response to radiotherapy plus ipilimumab.

V and J are TRBV28 and TRBJ1-5; D gene uncertain. This CDR3 has 15 residues. V was pared by 6 bases and J by 4 bases, with 16 bases between. CDR1 and CDR2 from the germline V gene are MDHEN and SYDVKM. This chain's CDR3 is CASSPAGLQNQPQHF. CDR3 coding DNA: TGTGCCAGCAGCCCGGCTGGACTCCAGAATCAGCCCCAGCATTTT.

This clone was picked up one time. V gene TRBV4-1 combines with J gene TRBJ2-3, with TRBD2 identical over 12 bases. The CDR3 consists of 16 residues. Germline V gives CDR1 MGHRA, CDR2 YSYEKL. Unmatched junction bases numbered 4, after V lost 6 bases and J lost 0 bases. As DNA, the CDR3 is TGCGCCAGCAGACTAGCGGGGGGTCCCAGCACAGATACGCAGTATTTT. Translated: CASRLAGGPSTDTQYF.

This clone was observed at least ten times. The gene calls are TRBV5-4 and TRBJ2-7; 10 bases agree with TRBD1. Germline CDR1 is SGHNT and CDR2 is YYREEE (reference sequence). V was pared by 4 bases and J by 0 bases, with 1 base of the junction left unmatched. CDR3 size: 14 residues. The DNA for the CDR3 is TGTGCCAGCAGCCGGACAGGGGGCTCCTACGAGCAGTACTTC. Translating it yields CASSRTGGSYEQYF.

This clone came up once. The rearrangement links TRBV2 to TRBJ1-5; D gene uncertain. The CDR3 contains 16 residues. V dropped 7 bases and J dropped 3 bases, with 19 bases sitting between them. Germline assignment: CDR1 SNHLY and CDR2 FYNNEI. The DNA for the CDR3 is TGTGCCAGCAATTCGGGTCAGCCCGGTAACAATCAGCCCCAGCATTTT. This codes for CASNSGQPGNNQPQHF.

The chain has TRBV5-1 and TRBJ1-1; D might be TRBD1 (5 bases). The CDR3 consists of 14 residues. With 4 bases removed from V and 0 bases from J, the gap between germline ends came to 10 bases. CDR1 and CDR2 from the germline V gene are SGHRS and YFSETQ. The CDR3 DNA sequence: TGCGCCAGCAGCAGCGGGACCATGAACACTGAAGCTTTCTTT. Its translation is CASSSGTMNTEAFF. Full variable domain (remainder filled in from reference TRBV5-1 and TRBJ1-1): KAGVTQTPRYLIKTRGQQVTLSCSPISGHRSVSWYQQTPGQGLQFLFEYFSETQRNKGNFPGRFSGRQFSNSRSEMNVSTLELGDSALYLCASSSGTMNTEAFFGQGTRLTVV.